The T cell receptor (beta chain) under discussion was sequenced for a study of shared clonotypes between healthy human individuals. It was across several immunoSEQ plates that each subset's genomic DNA was evenly split. The assay was immunoSEQ multiplex PCR, and TCRdb's table has in-frame clones only and misses some. The sample consists of about 2.4 million clones, 93% of them appearing once. Memory CD4+ cells were the fraction left after CD45RA+ naive selection. V was clipped by 0 bases and J by 5 bases, with 15 bases between them. This CDR3 contains 16 residues. Germline V gives CDR1 SGDLS, CDR2 YYNGEE.

The genes are TRBV9 and TRBJ2-1; perhaps TRBD2 as D (6 bases). Sample: naive CD4+ T cells from PBMCs. Subset in this sample: CD45RA+ positively selected. The clonotype originates from a man in his late teens or twenties in good health. Some clones in this sample may be carry-over from other donors' samples. The CDR3 loop is CASSVAPGELDNEQFF. In DNA form, the CDR3 reads TGTGCCAGCAGCGTAGCCCCGGGGGAGCTGGACAATGAGCAGTTCTTC.